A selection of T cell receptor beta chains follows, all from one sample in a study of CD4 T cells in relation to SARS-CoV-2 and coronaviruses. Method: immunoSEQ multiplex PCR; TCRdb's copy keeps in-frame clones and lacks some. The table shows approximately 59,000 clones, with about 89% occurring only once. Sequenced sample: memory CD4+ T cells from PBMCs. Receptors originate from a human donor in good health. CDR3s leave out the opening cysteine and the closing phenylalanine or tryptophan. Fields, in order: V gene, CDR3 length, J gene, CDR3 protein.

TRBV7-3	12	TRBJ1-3	ASSLTAAGNTIY
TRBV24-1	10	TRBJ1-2	ATSDGLGGYT
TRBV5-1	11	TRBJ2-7	ASSRGPTYEQY
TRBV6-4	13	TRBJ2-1	ASSKLAGGPSEQF
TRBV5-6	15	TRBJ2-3	ASSLQPTFSYTDTQY
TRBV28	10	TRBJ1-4	ASSLVGEKLF
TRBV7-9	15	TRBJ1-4	ASSLGQGRTTNEKLF
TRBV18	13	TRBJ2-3	ASSLPTGGTDTQY
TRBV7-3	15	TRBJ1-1	ASSLQGGPGLNTEAF
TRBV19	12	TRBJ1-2	ASSIGTNNYGYT
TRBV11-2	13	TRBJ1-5	ASSFNRGGNQPQH